This T cell receptor beta chain was recovered during a study of memory CD4+ T cells and cytomegalovirus serostatus. The wider study: Donors were healthy Belgian adults, under 10 CMV seropositive and about two dozen seronegative.

Per the original data handling: Out-of-frame sequences were removed, leaving 2 million or so distinct TCRbeta sequences. The data were produced by immunoSEQ multiplex PCR, yet TCRdb's version contains in-frame clones alone and is incomplete. Clone size and V and J calls were adopted from that table, with D and trimming inferred from the DNA. This repertoire shows roughly 67,000 clones, about 70% found once; its top ten account for 4% to 5.5%. The sort gate was single viable CD3+CD4+CD8-CD45RO+ cells for memory CD4+ T cells. Donors' CMV status reflects serum IgG against pp150, pp28, p38, p52. General study points: A US-trained random forest predicted CMV serostatus with median AUC roughly 0.9.

This clone occurred once. The target antigen is unknown. Per the germline V gene, CDR1 is SGHTA and CDR2 is FQGTGA. The CDR3 length is 13 residues. V was cut by 3 bases and J by 5 bases, with 7 bases left in between. The sequence was collected from an adult in good health and CMV-seropositive. Sequenced: memory CD4+ T cells from blood. This chain uses TRBV7-3 with TRBJ2-2; TRBD2 might be the D (5 bases). CDR3 nucleotide sequence: TGTGCCAGCAGCTTCGGCGGGACCGGGGAGCTGTTTTTT. Translated: CASSFGGTGELFF.